This T cell receptor (beta chain) emerged from a study of T cells in Graves' hyperthyroidism and ophthalmopathy. Findings and limits, study-wide: In the analysis, a 13 V-J model separated ophthalmopathy from stable hyperthyroidism. Blood shared most expanded thyroid clonotypes above 0.001.

CDR3 length equals 13 residues. Between the trimmed V and J ends, which lost 3 bases and 2 bases, there was a span of 5 bases. Germline CDR1 and CDR2: DFQATT and SNEGSKA (reference sequence). It was RNA transcripts that yielded the amplified TCR beta CDR3 regions. Initially, a first-round RT-PCR of the TCR CDR3 employed the HTBI primer set. TCRdb re-derived calls from the multiplex PCR reads in MiXCR, one entry per CDR3 protein. The table records roughly 240,000 distinct CDR3 sequences, about 16% of them present only once. Diagnoses used clinical symptoms, serum thyroxine and TRAb, thyroid ultrasound and orbital computed tomography. About this clonotype itself: Its antigen is not known.

This chain uses TRBV20-1 with TRBJ2-6, with D uncertain. The clonotype was recovered from a young woman with Graves' ophthalmopathy. Sequenced sample: blood. This CDR3 is CSASPPGANVLTF. The CDR3 nucleotides are TGCAGTGCTAGCCCCCCTGGGGCCAACGTCCTGACTTTC.